This T cell receptor beta chain was captured by sequencing in a study of neurological immune-mediated disorders. Ten or more counts support this clonotype. Each CDR3 protein is one row after TCRdb ran MiXCR on the 5' RACE reads. The sample carries 69,000 or so distinct CDR3 sequences, approximately 4.6% recorded once. The CDR3 consists of 18 residues. Trimming removed 6 bases from V and 9 bases from J; junction bases left unmatched: 27. Germline CDR1 and CDR2: DFQATT and SNEGSKA (reference sequence). The TCR comes from a woman in her seventies with multiple sclerosis. V and J are TRBV20-1 and TRBJ2-3; 7 positions match TRBD2. Sequences were obtained from PBMCs. CDR3 in amino acids: CSAREASPWGSDGPTQYF. Here the CDR3 DNA reads TGCAGTGCCCGGGAGGCTAGCCCATGGGGCTCCGATGGTCCGACGCAGTATTTT.